Listed below are T cell receptor beta chains from one sample, sequenced in a study of T cell responses to AZD1222 COVID-19 vaccine. Only in-frame clones appear in the TCRdb table, and some are missing; sequencing was by immunoSEQ multiplex PCR. The sample carries about 100,000 clones, about 88% recorded once. Here the sequenced sample was peripheral blood, taken on day 0 of AZD1222 vaccination. Receptors were obtained from an adult in good health. The CDR3 runs from the conserved cysteine through the conserved F or W. Each record gives: V gene, D gene, clone size, J gene, CDR3 protein, CDR3 DNA. The D gene is left open where the match is weak. The listing skips clone size in some rows; elsewhere it reads once, few, many or a size class.

TRBV3-1/TRBV3-2	TRBD2	.	TRBJ2-7	CASSPLGAGVHEQYF	TGTGCCAGCAGCCCTCTAGGAGCGGGAGTCCACGAGCAGTACTTC
TRBV5-6	.	.	TRBJ1-5	CASSSFFLSGVDQPQHF	TGTGCCAGCAGCTCCTTCTTTTTATCCGGGGTTGATCAGCCCCAGCATTTT
TRBV27	.	.	TRBJ2-7	CASSFMGIGYEQYF	TGTGCCAGCAGTTTTATGGGAATAGGCTACGAGCAGTACTTC
TRBV6-5	.	.	TRBJ2-7	CASSRDGGSYEQYF	TGTGCCAGCAGCCGGGACGGAGGGTCATACGAGCAGTACTTC
TRBV19	.	.	TRBJ1-3	CASKDRSTGNTIYF	TGTGCCTCAAAGGATAGATCAACTGGAAACACCATATATTTT
TRBV7-9	.	.	TRBJ1-2	CASSSSTGFLGRGIYGYTF	TGTGCCAGCAGCTCATCCACAGGGTTTCTAGGCAGGGGAATCTATGGCTACACCTTC
TRBV5-6	TRBD1	.	TRBJ2-7	CASSLGDSSYEQYF	TGTGCCAGCAGCTTGGGGGACAGCTCCTACGAGCAGTACTTC
TRBV3-1/TRBV3-2	.	.	TRBJ2-7	CASSQGNSGGEQYF	TGTGCCAGCAGCCAAGGGAATAGCGGAGGCGAGCAGTACTTC
TRBV7-2	TRBD1	.	TRBJ1-6	CASSLRTGTDSPLHF	TGTGCCAGCAGCCTGAGGACAGGGACGGATTCACCCCTCCACTTT
TRBV5-4	TRBD2	.	TRBJ2-7	CASSSGREYEQYF	TGTGCCAGCTCTAGCGGGAGGGAGTACGAGCAGTACTTC
TRBV19	TRBD1	.	TRBJ1-5	CASRGRPDRGFNQPQHF	TGTGCCAGTAGAGGAAGACCGGACAGGGGGTTTAATCAGCCCCAGCATTTT
TRBV15	.	.	TRBJ2-1	CATSNDFGSVVPPYNEQFF	TGTGCCACCAGCAACGATTTTGGGTCGGTTGTGCCACCCTACAATGAGCAGTTCTTC
TRBV7-9	.	.	TRBJ2-3	CASSRDQGQDTQYF	TGTGCCAGCAGCAGGGACCAGGGACAAGATACGCAGTATTTT
TRBV2	TRBD2	medium-sized	TRBJ2-3	CASSEATFGREPTDTQYF	TGTGCCAGCAGTGAAGCAACGTTCGGGCGGGAGCCGACAGATACGCAGTATTTT
TRBV12-3/TRBV12-4	.	.	TRBJ1-1	CASSGLGGTEAFF	TGTGCCAGCTCGGGGTTAGGGGGCACTGAAGCTTTCTTT
TRBV6-4	.	.	TRBJ2-1	CASSDSDNNEQFF	TGTGCCAGCAGTGACTCGGACAACAATGAGCAGTTCTTC
TRBV30	TRBD1	.	TRBJ1-5	CAWRTGLNQPQHF	TGTGCCTGGAGGACAGGGTTAAATCAGCCCCAGCATTTT
TRBV6-5	.	.	TRBJ1-1	CASLPEGRRNTEAFF	TGTGCCAGCCTCCCCGAGGGCAGGAGGAACACTGAAGCTTTCTTT
TRBV3-1/TRBV3-2	TRBD2	.	TRBJ2-1	CASSLAGATRGEQFF	TGTGCCAGCAGTCTAGCGGGAGCTACCAGGGGTGAGCAGTTCTTC
TRBV30	.	once	TRBJ2-3	CAWGRQGGTDTQYF	TGTGCCTGGGGCCGACAGGGAGGGACAGATACGCAGTATTTT
TRBV11-3	.	.	TRBJ2-5	CASSLDGQGFQETQYF	TGTGCCAGCAGCTTAGATGGGCAGGGTTTCCAAGAGACCCAGTACTTC
TRBV5-1	TRBD1	.	TRBJ2-2	CASSPSGQYTGELFF	TGCGCCAGCAGCCCCTCGGGACAGTACACCGGGGAGCTGTTTTTT
TRBV2	TRBD1	.	TRBJ2-2	CASSVRQGGAFTGELFF	TGTGCCAGCAGTGTCCGACAGGGGGGGGCGTTCACCGGGGAGCTGTTTTTT
TRBV27	.	.	TRBJ1-1	CASSLRTASEAFF	TGTGCCAGCAGTCTCCGAACTGCATCTGAAGCTTTCTTT
TRBV30	.	once	TRBJ1-1	CALLTGDRTEAFF	TGTGCCTTACTGACAGGTGATCGAACTGAAGCTTTCTTT
TRBV7-6	.	.	TRBJ2-1	CASSNPPRSPYNEQFF	TGTGCCAGCAGCAACCCCCCCAGATCCCCCTACAATGAGCAGTTCTTC
TRBV7-2	.	.	TRBJ2-7	CASSPQVTSLTRDF	TGTGCCAGCAGCCCCCAGGTCACTAGCCTGACTCGGGACTTC
TRBV4-3	.	.	TRBJ1-4	CASSQSSLVNEKLFF	TGCGCCAGCAGCCAAAGTTCCCTGGTGAATGAAAAACTGTTTTTT
TRBV7-9	TRBD2	.	TRBJ2-5	CASRNAREGQETQYF	TGTGCCAGCAGAAACGCGCGGGAGGGACAAGAGACCCAGTACTTC
TRBV7-2	.	few	TRBJ2-4	CASSLGRGNIQYF	TGTGCCAGCAGCTTAGGCCGGGGGAACATTCAGTACTTC
TRBV27	.	.	TRBJ1-1	CASSLYANQGFLTFF	TGTGCCAGCAGTCTCTATGCTAATCAGGGGTTCCTGACTTTCTTT
TRBV2	.	.	TRBJ2-3	CASSDRDTQYF	TGTGCCAGCAGTGATAGGGATACGCAGTATTTT